The rows below give T cell receptor beta chains drawn from one sample of a study of blood T cells in healthy people across ages. TCRdb independently ran MiXCR on the 5' RACE reads; one entry per CDR3 protein. The top ten clones hold approximately 15% of a sample with hundreds of thousands of distinct CDR3 sequences, 32% of them seen once. The material sequenced was blood. Receptors originate from a woman aged 80 or over in good health. Both conserved end residues are trimmed from each CDR3.

V	J	CDR3
TRBV20-1	TRBJ2-1	SAPILGLAANEQF
TRBV2	TRBJ1-1	ASSPRGQTEAF
TRBV20-1	TRBJ2-1	SAPDEGNEQF
TRBV7-2	TRBJ2-1	AGSLGPAGGLSSYNEQF
TRBV28	TRBJ1-5	ASSSTVGGYSNQPRH
TRBV7-8	TRBJ2-2	ACSLARESRNTGELF
TRBV28	TRBJ2-5	ASAGGTQY
TRBV5-1	TRBJ1-2	ASSLAGTGGGYT
TRBV30	TRBJ1-2	AWSRTQQGRNGYT
TRBV7-9	TRBJ1-5	ASSLAGIQPQH
TRBV5-4	TRBJ2-3	TSSSRTGGTDTQY
TRBV20-1	TRBJ1-2	SASPSGTGSGYT
TRBV5-1	TRBJ1-6	ASRTEISSYNSPLH
TRBV30	TRBJ2-1	AWSPGQYNEQF
TRBV20-1	TRBJ2-5	SASKPGEETQY
TRBV5-5	TRBJ1-1	ASSLDSTGNTEAF
TRBV20-1	TRBJ1-2	SARERPRGYGYT
TRBV10-3	TRBJ1-3	AISPSSGNTIY
TRBV20-1	TRBJ2-5	SARGRGSETQY
TRBV7-2	TRBJ2-3	ASSVISASTDTQY
TRBV20-1	TRBJ1-1	SAEYRGTTEAF
TRBV20-1	TRBJ2-5	SARDPLWTQY
TRBV7-2	TRBJ2-2	ASSLAPGLAGSPLNTGELF
TRBV28	TRBJ1-4	ASGRGAQNKKLF
TRBV20-1	TRBJ2-5	SASKGAWVETQY
TRBV18	TRBJ2-5	ASSLDRGNGETQY
TRBV30	TRBJ1-5	AWSEGKGNQPQH
TRBV18	TRBJ1-6	ASSRDTRLWALH
TRBV11-2	TRBJ2-1	ASSGAVRPNNEQF
TRBV20-1	TRBJ2-1	SARVYNEQF
TRBV4-3	TRBJ1-6	ASSQDSGSPLH
TRBV28	TRBJ2-7	VGSLTGLYEQY
TRBV28	TRBJ2-1	ASSLSGLAGASSMF
TRBV11-1	TRBJ2-3	ASSPSSGGSTDTQY
TRBV9	TRBJ2-3	ASSPRIATSTDTQY
TRBV20-1	TRBJ2-5	SARAAQGRVETQY
TRBV20-1	TRBJ2-1	SAYPLAGGFNEQF
TRBV7-9	TRBJ1-6	ASSFGGEGSPLH
TRBV29-1	TRBJ2-5	SAYSGGGETQY
TRBV5-1	TRBJ1-2	ASSLGQGVSGYT
TRBV5-1	TRBJ1-1	ASSGDLSTEAF
TRBV7-7	.	ACSLVGASYSEQY
TRBV7-9	TRBJ2-1	ASSSVGGGSSYNEQF
TRBV7-9	TRBJ2-7	ASSAQSGLARYEQY
TRBV7-9	TRBJ1-1	ASSYYMNTEAF
TRBV29-1	TRBJ1-4	SVAPGATNEKLF
TRBV7-3	TRBJ2-3	ASSLDRGADTQY
TRBV7-9	TRBJ2-5	ASSFSPGNYQETQY
TRBV5-1	TRBJ2-3	ASSPGQGAQY
TRBV6-5	TRBJ1-1	ASMESTEAF
TRBV28	TRBJ2-6	ASSLFPGTGANVLT